What follows is one TCR beta chain and its context. The germline V and J ends were trimmed by 2 bases and 4 bases, with 10 bases remaining between them. Germline-derived CDR1 and CDR2 are LGHDT and YNNKEL (reference sequence). The CDR3 consists of 14 residues. The source of the sample is a study of blood T cell repertoires in COVID-19. Produced via immunoSEQ multiplex PCR; TCRdb's table is partial and in-frame only. Of 150,000 or so clones in the sample, 78% were seen once. This clonotype was sampled from an elderly man with acute or convalescent COVID-19. Material for sequencing was peripheral blood. The chain combines TRBV3-1 (or the pseudogene TRBV3-2) with TRBJ2-3; possible D gene TRBD2, 5 bases. The CDR3: CASSQTSGADTQYF. The CDR3 nucleotides read TGTGCCAGCAGCCAAACCAGCGGAGCAGATACGCAGTATTTT.